This T cell receptor (beta chain) emerged from a study of blood T cells in healthy people across ages. Per individual sample, total RNA of at least 5 micrograms was extracted. The germline V and J ends were trimmed by 7 bases and 6 bases, with 17 bases remaining between them. The CDR3 extends over 14 amino acids. This clonotype was counted only a few times. Its antigen remains unknown. Findings and caveats of the study: Observed TCR beta diversity per million T cells went down as age went up. This fall followed a roughly linear course with age. Naive CD4+ cells and diversity were both higher in long-lived donors than in aged donors.

A second PCR, run for about 7 to 11 cycles, used a sample-barcoded 5' primer plus a J-beta primer mix. TCRdb ran MiXCR on the 5' RACE reads and lists one entry per CDR3 protein. The table includes about a million distinct CDR3 sequences, 51% detected once. Input material: blood. The sequence came from an older woman in good health. The rearrangement joins TRBV12-3 or TRBV12-4 to TRBJ2-3; D remains ambiguous. The CDR3 spells CASTSAARRDTQYF. The CDR3 DNA is TGTGCCAGCACCTCCGCCGCACGGCGGGATACGCAGTATTTT.